The sequence of this TCR beta chain was determined in a study of T cell repertoires in cytomegalovirus infection. Trimming left V 3 bases short and J 1 base short, with 9 bases between. The CDR3 is 14 amino acids. The V gene's germline CDR1 is SGHTA and CDR2 FQGTGA. This clonotype occurred a few times. MiXCR, run by TCRdb on the reads, gives a single entry per CDR3 protein. The repertoire holds around 190,000 distinct CDR3 sequences, with around 14% as singletons. The V call is TRBV7-3, the J call TRBJ1-2; no reliable D call. The sample was PBMCs. The source of this sequence is a human donor in good health (CMV status not recorded). Some clones in this sample may be carry-over from other donors' samples. The CDR3, as DNA: TGTGCCAGCAGCTTTGACGGCAATAACTATGGCTACACCTTC. Encoded protein: CASSFDGNNYGYTF.